This entry lists 27 T cell receptor beta chains sequenced from one sample in a study of identical twins. TCRdb re-called the 5' RACE reads through MiXCR, storing one row per CDR3 protein. The sample lists 210,000 or so distinct CDR3 sequences, approximately 16% occurring once. The same sample was also used in a study of T cells expressing NK-cell markers.

Sequenced: CD8+ T cells sorted from blood. These TCRs come from a woman between 18 and 29 years old in good health.

This clonotype came up a few times. This sequence joins TRBV7-9 and TRBJ2-3; 9 nucleotides match TRBD2. V shed 3 bases, J shed 6 bases, and the junction held 10 bases outside the gene matches. Germline CDR1 and CDR2: SEHNR and FQNEAQ (reference sequence). CDR3 length: 16 amino acids. In nucleotides, the CDR3 is TGTGCCAGCAGCTTCTGGACTAGCGCCCCGCCGGATACGCAGTATTTT. Translation: CASSFWTSAPPDTQYF.

This sequence joins TRBV5-1 and TRBJ2-2, with D possibly TRBD2 on 6 matching bases. V lost 4 bases to trimming and J lost 4 bases, with 11 bases between them. CDR1 SGHRS and CDR2 YFSETQ come from the germline V gene. The CDR3 is 14 residues long. In DNA, the CDR3 is TGCGCCAGCAGCCTGACTAGATTCACCGGGGAGCTGTTTTTT. Its protein is CASSLTRFTGELFF.

The chain couples TRBV5-1 to TRBJ2-2; D is undetermined. This CDR3 region has 12 residues. The germline V gene has CDR1 SGHRS and CDR2 YFSETQ. Trimming pared 6 bases from V and 2 bases from J, leaving 5 bases between. For the CDR3, the DNA is TGCGCCAGCATAGGAAACACCGGGGAGCTGTTTTTT. Protein sequence: CASIGNTGELFF.

This chain connects TRBV6-5 to TRBJ2-5; perhaps D is TRBD1 or TRBD2 (5 bases each). This CDR3 spans 15 amino acids. CDR1 is MNHEY, CDR2 SVGAGI, per germline. The V end lost 2 bases, the J end lost 5 bases, and 15 bases lay between the germline ends. CDR3 sequence: CASSYRDSRGETQYF. CDR3 DNA sequence: TGTGCCAGCAGTTACCGAGACAGCCGAGGGGAGACCCAGTACTTC.

The J gene is TRBJ1-2, the V gene TRBV3-1; D is unclear. Germline CDR1 LGHDT, CDR2 YNNKEL (reference sequence). CDR3 length: 14 residues. Trimming removed 0 bases from V and 3 bases from J, with 8 bases in between. CDR3 coding DNA: TGTGCCAGCAGCCAAGAAGGCACTTACTATGGCTACACCTTC. Protein product: CASSQEGTYYGYTF.

The chain recombines TRBV10-3 with TRBJ1-1; tentatively, D is TRBD1 (5 bases). V was cut by 8 bases and J by 1 base, with 17 bases left in between. The length of the CDR3 is 15 residues. Germline CDR1 and CDR2: ENHRY and SYGVKD. CDR3 amino acids: CAIGNSGGENTEAFF. The CDR3 nucleotides are TGTGCCATCGGTAATTCCGGGGGGGAGAACACTGAAGCTTTCTTT.

This clonotype was observed a few times. V is TRBV6-5 and J is TRBJ1-1; D may be TRBD1 (5 bases). Trimming cost V 2 bases and J 3 bases, with 13 bases left between them. The CDR3 is made up of 15 amino acids. Germline CDR1 reads MNHEY; CDR2 reads SVGAGI. CDR3 sequence: CASSYEGRADTEAFF. In DNA, the CDR3 is TGTGCCAGCAGTTACGAGGGCAGGGCGGACACTGAAGCTTTCTTT.

The table lists this clonotype with a few counts. The gene calls are TRBV25-1 and TRBJ2-5; D is perhaps TRBD1 (6 bases). CDR1 MGHDK and CDR2 SYGVNS come from the germline V gene. The CDR3 sequence is 15 residues long. V lost 4 bases, J lost 2 bases, and 14 bases lay in between. Here the CDR3 DNA reads TGTGCCAGCAGTGCAGGGGCCGGTCAGCAAGAGACCCAGTACTTC. The encoded protein is CASSAGAGQQETQYF.

The chain joins TRBV7-9 to TRBJ2-7, with 10 bases that match TRBD2. The CDR3 length is 14 residues. Per the germline V gene, CDR1 is SEHNR and CDR2 is FQNEAQ (reference sequence). V dropped 4 bases and J dropped 5; count of bases not matched to a gene: 5. CDR3 loop: CASSSRGLADEQYF. CDR3 nucleotides: TGTGCCAGCAGCTCCCGCGGACTAGCGGACGAGCAGTACTTC.

This chain connects TRBV20-1 to TRBJ2-5; D is unclear. This CDR3 has 11 amino acids. Per germline, CDR1 DFQATT and CDR2 SNEGSKA (reference sequence). The CDR3 DNA sequence: TGCGGAAGCTGGATATCGGAGACCCAGTACTTC. Translation gives CGSWISETQYF.

There are many counts of this clonotype. The V and J genes are TRBV4-3 and TRBJ2-1; possibly TRBD1 or TRBD2 for D (5 bases each). This CDR3 comprises 16 residues. Germline V gene data show CDR1 as LGHNA and CDR2 as YSLEER. V lost 0 bases and J 0 bases, leaving 9 bases between the germline ends. CDR3 DNA: TGCGCCAGCAGCCAAGACTTGGGGGACTCCTACAATGAGCAGTTCTTC. Protein product: CASSQDLGDSYNEQFF.

The V call is TRBV6-5, the J call TRBJ2-1; D ambiguous. CDR3 length: 14 residues. Germline V gene sequence: CDR1 MNHEY, CDR2 SVGAGI. Trimming stripped 0 bases from V and 8 bases from J, with 11 bases between. DNA for the CDR3: TGTGCCAGCAGTTACTCGACTGAGGTGCATGAGCAGTTCTTC. This sequence encodes CASSYSTEVHEQFF.

This rearrangement joins TRBV4-2 to TRBJ2-5; 11 bases agree with TRBD2. CDR1 and CDR2 from the germline V gene are LGHNA and YNFKEQ. With V trimmed by 1 base and J by 2 bases, 6 bases remained unmatched. This CDR3 has 17 residues. Written as DNA, the CDR3 is TGTGCCAGCAGCCAAGGCCTGGGACTAGCGGATCAAGAGACCCAGTACTTC. This codes for CASSQGLGLADQETQYF.

The genes are TRBV15 and TRBJ2-3; 12 nucleotides agree with TRBD2. J lost 2 bases, V lost 1 base, and 4 bases had no gene match. Germline CDR1 is LNHNV and CDR2 is YYDKDF (reference sequence). The CDR3 extends over 17 amino acids. CDR3 nucleotides: TGTGCCACCAGCAGAGTCGGGACTAGCGGGTTCACAGATACGCAGTATTTT. It specifies CATSRVGTSGFTDTQYF.

Only a few counts were recorded for this clonotype. V is TRBV9 and J is TRBJ2-1, with TRBD2 matching 10 bases. The germline V gene has CDR1 SGDLS and CDR2 YYNGEE. Germline trimming cut 4 bases from V and 5 bases from J; bases unmatched to any gene: 9. The CDR3 loop spans 16 amino acids. CDR3 sequence reads: CASSPAAGGLNNEQFF. CDR3 nucleotides: TGTGCCAGCAGCCCCGCAGCGGGAGGGTTGAACAATGAGCAGTTCTTC.

The table lists this clonotype with a few counts. V usage is TRBV10-2 and J usage is TRBJ2-7, with TRBD2 identical over 7 bases. CDR3 length: 15 amino acids. From germline, CDR1 is WSHSY and CDR2 SAAADI. V lost 6 bases and J lost 2; bases outside the gene matches: 10. The CDR3, as DNA: TGCGCCAGCAGCCCCGGGGAGCGGGGAGCCTACGAGCAGTACTTC. Encoded protein: CASSPGERGAYEQYF.

The chain is built from TRBV7-9 and TRBJ1-6; unclear D gene. Looked up from germline, CDR1 is SEHNR and CDR2 is FQNEAQ (reference sequence). V was pared by 2 bases and J by 7 bases, with 12 bases between. CDR3 length: 15 amino acids. The DNA of the CDR3 is TGTGCCAGCAGCTTAATCGAAGGAAGAAATTCACCCCTCCACTTT. It is translated as CASSLIEGRNSPLHF. The full variable domain, with the rest looked up from reference TRBV7-9 and TRBJ1-6, is DTGVSQNPRHKITKRGQNVTFRCDPISEHNRLYWYRQTLGQGPEFLTYFQNEAQLEKSRLLSDRFSAERPKGSFSTLEIQRTEQGDSAMYLCASSLIEGRNSPLHFGNGTRLTVT.

The rearrangement joins TRBV14 to TRBJ2-7; 7 nucleotides line up with TRBD1. V shed 5 bases, J shed 4 bases, and the junction held 8 bases outside the gene matches. The V gene's germline CDR1 is SGHDN and CDR2 FVKESK. The CDR3 length is 14 residues. CDR3: CASSSETGPYEQYF. As DNA, the CDR3 is TGTGCCAGCAGCTCAGAGACAGGGCCGTACGAGCAGTACTTC.

In this sample, this clonotype turned up many times. The chain has TRBV12-5 and TRBJ1-2; 11 bases line up with TRBD1. The CDR3 spans 19 residues. After removal of 7 bases from V and 5 bases from J, the junction contained 21 bases not matched to a gene. Germline assignment: CDR1 LGHNT and CDR2 FRNRAP. CDR3 sequence reads: CASDHGTWTGGLTTYGYTF. CDR3 nucleotide sequence: TGTGCTAGTGACCATGGCACTTGGACAGGGGGCCTTACGACTTATGGCTACACCTTC.

As for this clonotype: This may arise from a read error, as a much more abundant clone is one base away. The chain joins TRBV1 to TRBJ2-3; TRBD2, the D gene given by the table, was not confirmed from the DNA. TRBV1 is noted as a pseudogene. The CDR3 spans 17 residues. CDR3 coding DNA: TGTACCAGCAGTCCCCCAGACCGGGCCATAGAGGGAGATACGCAGTATTTT. The encoded protein is CTSSPPDRAIEGDTQYF.

The CDR3 DNA reads TGTGCCAGCACCCGGTGGCCCTACGAGCAGTACTTC. This codes for CASTRWPYEQYF. V is TRBV12-3 or TRBV12-4 and J is TRBJ2-7; D unclear. Trimming removed 7 bases from V and 2 bases from J, with 9 bases in between. The CDR3 spans 12 residues.

This clonotype was seen more than once but under ten times. This chain joins TRBV9 and TRBJ2-1; perhaps TRBD2 as D (6 bases). Germline CDR1 SGDLS, CDR2 YYNGEE. This CDR3 is built from 15 residues. The ends were cut back, 2 bases at V and 6 bases at J, with 15 bases in the middle. The chain's CDR3 is CASSVDYLRLNEQFF. The CDR3 bases are TGTGCCAGCAGCGTGGACTACCTACGCCTCAATGAGCAGTTCTTC. Together with reference TRBV9 and TRBJ2-1, the CDR3 gives the full variable domain: DSGVTQTPKHLITATGQRVTLRCSPRSGDLSVYWYQQSLDQGLQFLIQYYNGEERAKGNILERFSAQQFPDLHSELNLSSLELGDSALYFCASSVDYLRLNEQFFGPGTRLTVL.

The CDR3 DNA reads as TGCGCCAGCAGCCAAGGTATTAGCGGGATCTACGAGCAGTACTTC. Protein: CASSQGISGIYEQYF. V and J are TRBV4-3 and TRBJ2-7; 8 nucleotides match TRBD2. The CDR3 consists of 15 residues. Germline CDR1 reads LGHNA; CDR2 reads YSLEER. Unmatched junction bases numbered 5, after V lost 1 base and J lost 3 bases.

This clonotype has just a few counts. The chain has TRBV2 and TRBJ1-1; D is uncertain. This CDR3 comprises 12 residues. The ends were cut back, 5 bases at V and 6 bases at J, with 10 bases in the middle. Germline CDR1 and CDR2: SNHLY and FYNNEI. CDR3: CASSLSYSEAFF. The CDR3 nucleotides read TGTGCCAGCAGTCTGAGTTATTCTGAAGCTTTCTTT.

The V and J genes are TRBV5-6 and TRBJ2-7; possibly TRBD2 for D (6 bases). CDR3 length: 15 amino acids. V was clipped by 2 bases and J by 6 bases, with 18 bases between them. Per the germline V gene, CDR1 is SGHDT and CDR2 is YYEEEE. CDR3 nucleotides: TGTGCCAGCAGCTTCGCGACTAGTCGGGGAGGCGAGCAGTACTTC. Translating gives CASSFATSRGGEQYF.

The V call is TRBV7-6, the J call TRBJ2-3; 9 bases map to TRBD1. The CDR3 totals 17 residues. After removal of 1 base from V and 3 bases from J, the junction contained 8 bases not matched to a gene. Germline V gene sequence: CDR1 SGHVS, CDR2 FNYEAQ. CDR3 coding DNA: TGTGCCAGCAGCTTAGGGGCCGGGACAGGGAGAACAGATACGCAGTATTTT. Translation: CASSLGAGTGRTDTQYF.

This clonotype was seen ten or more times. This chain uses TRBV20-1 with TRBJ2-7; 7 nucleotides align to TRBD1. Germline V gene lookup returns CDR1 DFQATT and CDR2 SNEGSKA (reference sequence). The CDR3 is made up of 13 amino acids. Unmatched junction bases numbered 10, after V lost 6 bases and J lost 5 bases. CDR3 DNA sequence: TGCAGTGCCACATCTCCGACAGGGAACGAGCAGTACTTC. Translating gives CSATSPTGNEQYF.